The 3 T cell receptor beta chains below come from one sample, sequenced in a study of T cells in Graves' hyperthyroidism and ophthalmopathy. The CDR3 regions of TCR beta were amplified from RNA transcripts. Using the HTBI primer set, a first-round RT-PCR was run on the TCR CDR3. MiXCR, run by TCRdb on the multiplex PCR reads, gives a single entry per CDR3 protein. Of about 560,000 distinct CDR3 sequences in the sample, 16% were seen once. The source material was blood. All receptors come from a woman aged 18-30 years with Graves' hyperthyroidism.

In this sample, this clonotype turned up a few times. Mismatch with germline at one junction end may stem from a read error. This chain uses TRBV2 with TRBJ2-3; TRBD2 matches at 8 bases. Germline V CDR1 and CDR2: SNHLY, FYNNEI. There are 14 residues in the CDR3. The DNA of the CDR3 is TGTGCCGGCAGTAGACTAGCGAGAACAGATACGCAGTATTTT. Its protein product is CAGSRLARTDTQYF.

Remarks on this clonotype: The final CDR3 position lacks the conserved phenylalanine or tryptophan, pointing to a likely read error. V and J are TRBV14 and TRBJ1-1, with a tentative D call TRBD1 (5 bases). V was shortened by 2 bases and J by 4 bases, with 11 bases between the two germline ends. The germline V gene encodes CDR1 SGHDN and CDR2 FVKESK. The CDR3 contains 14 residues. CDR3 loop: CASSQRGGLTEAFL. Here the CDR3 DNA reads TGTGCCAGCAGCCAAAGGGGTGGGCTCACTGAAGCTTTCCTT.

This clonotype was observed a handful of times. The V and J genes are TRBV7-9 and TRBJ2-5, with D possibly being TRBD1 (6 bases). The CDR3 covers 16 residues. Germline loops: CDR1 SEHNR, CDR2 FQNEAQ (reference sequence). V lost 4 bases and J 2 bases, leaving 17 bases between the germline ends. CDR3 DNA sequence: TGTGCCAGCAGCTATCCTCCAGGACAGCGTCAAGAGACCCAGTACTTC. Translated, it gives CASSYPPGQRQETQYF.